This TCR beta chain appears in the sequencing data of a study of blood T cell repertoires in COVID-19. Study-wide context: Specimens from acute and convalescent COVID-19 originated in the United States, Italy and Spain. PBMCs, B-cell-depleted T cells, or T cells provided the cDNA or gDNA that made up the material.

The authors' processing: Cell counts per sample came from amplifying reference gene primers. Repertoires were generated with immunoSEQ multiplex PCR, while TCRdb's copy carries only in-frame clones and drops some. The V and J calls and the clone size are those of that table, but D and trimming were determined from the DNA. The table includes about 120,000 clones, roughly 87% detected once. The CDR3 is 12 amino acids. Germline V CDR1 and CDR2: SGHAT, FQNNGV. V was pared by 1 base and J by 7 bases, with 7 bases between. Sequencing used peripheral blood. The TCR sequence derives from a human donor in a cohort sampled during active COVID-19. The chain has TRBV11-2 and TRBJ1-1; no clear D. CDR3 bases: TGTGCCAGCAGCTTAGTTTTTAATGAAGCTTTCTTT. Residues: CASSLVFNEAFF. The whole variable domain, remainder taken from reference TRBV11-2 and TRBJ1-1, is EAGVAQSPRYKIIEKRQSVAFWCNPISGHATLYWYQQILGQGPKLLIQFQNNGVVDDSQLPKDRFSAERLKGVDSTLKIQPAKLEDSAVYLCASSLVFNEAFFGQGTRLTVV.